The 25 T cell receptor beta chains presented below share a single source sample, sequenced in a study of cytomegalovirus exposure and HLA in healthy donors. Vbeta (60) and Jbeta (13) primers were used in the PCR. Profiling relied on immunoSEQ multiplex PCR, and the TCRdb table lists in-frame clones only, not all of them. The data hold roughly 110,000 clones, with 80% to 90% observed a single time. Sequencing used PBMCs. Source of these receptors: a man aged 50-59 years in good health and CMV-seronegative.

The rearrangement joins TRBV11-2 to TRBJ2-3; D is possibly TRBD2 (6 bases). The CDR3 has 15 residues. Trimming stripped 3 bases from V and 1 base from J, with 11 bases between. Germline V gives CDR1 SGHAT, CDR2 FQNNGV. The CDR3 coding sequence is TGTGCCAGCAGCTTGTTGCGGGGACGCACAGATACGCAGTATTTT. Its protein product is CASSLLRGRTDTQYF. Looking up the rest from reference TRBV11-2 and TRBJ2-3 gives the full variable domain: EAGVAQSPRYKIIEKRQSVAFWCNPISGHATLYWYQQILGQGPKLLIQFQNNGVVDDSQLPKDRFSAERLKGVDSTLKIQPAKLEDSAVYLCASSLLRGRTDTQYFGPGTRLTVL.

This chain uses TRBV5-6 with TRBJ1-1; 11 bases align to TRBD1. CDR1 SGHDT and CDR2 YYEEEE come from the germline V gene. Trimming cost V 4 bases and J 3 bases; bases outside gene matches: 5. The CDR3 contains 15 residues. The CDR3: CASSPRDRGDTEAFF. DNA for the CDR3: TGTGCCAGCAGCCCACGGGACAGGGGGGACACTGAAGCTTTCTTT. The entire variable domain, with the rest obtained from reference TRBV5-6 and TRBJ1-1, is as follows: DAGVTQSPTHLIKTRGQQVTLRCSPKSGHDTVSWYQQALGQGPQFIFQYYEEEERQRGNFPDRFSGHQFPNYSSELNVNALLLGDSALYLCASSPRDRGDTEAFFGQGTRLTVV.

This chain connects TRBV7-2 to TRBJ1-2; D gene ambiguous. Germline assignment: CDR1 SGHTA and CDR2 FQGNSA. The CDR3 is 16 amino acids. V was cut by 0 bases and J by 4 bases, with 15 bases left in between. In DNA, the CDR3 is TGTGCCAGCAGCTTAGCCCTAGCCGGGAGTTTCTATGGCTACACCTTC. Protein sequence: CASSLALAGSFYGYTF.

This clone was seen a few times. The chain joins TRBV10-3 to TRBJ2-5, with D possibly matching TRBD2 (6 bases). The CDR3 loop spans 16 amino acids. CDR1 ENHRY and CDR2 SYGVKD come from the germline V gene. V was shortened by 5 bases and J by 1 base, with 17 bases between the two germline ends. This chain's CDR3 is CAISPSRMGGQETQYF. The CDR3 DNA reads TGTGCCATCAGTCCCTCCCGTATGGGGGGCCAAGAGACCCAGTACTTC.

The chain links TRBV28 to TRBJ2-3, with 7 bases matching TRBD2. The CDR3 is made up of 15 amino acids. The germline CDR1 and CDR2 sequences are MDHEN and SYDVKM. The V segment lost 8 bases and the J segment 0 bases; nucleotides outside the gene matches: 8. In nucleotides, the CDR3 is TGTGCCAGCCCCCCCGCGGGGGTTAGCACAGATACGCAGTATTTT. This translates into CASPPAGVSTDTQYF.

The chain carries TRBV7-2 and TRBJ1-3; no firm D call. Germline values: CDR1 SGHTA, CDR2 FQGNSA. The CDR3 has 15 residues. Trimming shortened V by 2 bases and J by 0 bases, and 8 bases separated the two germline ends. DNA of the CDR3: TGTGCCAGCAGCTTATGGGCAGACTCTGGAAACACCATATATTTT. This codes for CASSLWADSGNTIYF.

CDR3 sequence reads: CASSPRTGRYGYTF. In DNA, the CDR3 is TGTGCCAGCAGCCCCCGGACAGGGCGATATGGCTACACCTTC. The chain combines TRBV11-2 with TRBJ1-2, with TRBD1 matching over 8 bases. The CDR3 is 14 amino acids. Germline lookup yields CDR1 SGHAT and CDR2 FQNNGV. Trimming removed 5 bases from V and 5 bases from J; junction bases left unmatched: 7. The whole variable domain, filled in from reference TRBV11-2 and TRBJ1-2, reads EAGVAQSPRYKIIEKRQSVAFWCNPISGHATLYWYQQILGQGPKLLIQFQNNGVVDDSQLPKDRFSAERLKGVDSTLKIQPAKLEDSAVYLCASSPRTGRYGYTFGSGTRLTVV.

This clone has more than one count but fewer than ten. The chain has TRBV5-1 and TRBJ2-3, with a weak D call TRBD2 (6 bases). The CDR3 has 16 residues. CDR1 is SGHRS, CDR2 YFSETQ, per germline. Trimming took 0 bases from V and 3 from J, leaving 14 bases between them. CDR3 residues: CASSLGRGRGTDTQYF. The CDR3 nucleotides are TGCGCCAGCAGCTTGGGGAGGGGCCGGGGGACAGATACGCAGTATTTT.

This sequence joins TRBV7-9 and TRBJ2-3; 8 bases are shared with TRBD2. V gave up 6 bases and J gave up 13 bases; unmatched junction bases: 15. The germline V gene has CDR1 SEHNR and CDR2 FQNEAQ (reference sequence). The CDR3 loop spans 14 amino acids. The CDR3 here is CASRWTSLSDQEYF. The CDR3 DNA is TGTGCCAGCAGGTGGACTAGCCTATCTGACCAGGAGTATTTT.

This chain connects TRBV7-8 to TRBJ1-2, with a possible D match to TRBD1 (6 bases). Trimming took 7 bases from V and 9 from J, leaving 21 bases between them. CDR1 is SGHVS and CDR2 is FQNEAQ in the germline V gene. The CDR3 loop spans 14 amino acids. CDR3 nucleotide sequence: TGTGCCAGCATACTGGACGACAGGCTGGGAAGCTACACCTTC. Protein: CASILDDRLGSYTF.

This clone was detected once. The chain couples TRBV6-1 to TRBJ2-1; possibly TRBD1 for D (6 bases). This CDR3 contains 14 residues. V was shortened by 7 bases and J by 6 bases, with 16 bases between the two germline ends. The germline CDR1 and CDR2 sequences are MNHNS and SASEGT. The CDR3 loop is CASKGQGAGNEQFF. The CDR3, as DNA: TGTGCCAGCAAGGGACAAGGGGCCGGCAATGAGCAGTTCTTC.

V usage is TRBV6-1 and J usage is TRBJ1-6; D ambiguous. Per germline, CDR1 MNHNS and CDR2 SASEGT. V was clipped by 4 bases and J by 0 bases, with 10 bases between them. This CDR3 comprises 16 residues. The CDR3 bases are TGTGCCAGCAGTGTCGGGGAGAGCTCCTATAATTCACCCCTCCACTTT. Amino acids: CASSVGESSYNSPLHF.

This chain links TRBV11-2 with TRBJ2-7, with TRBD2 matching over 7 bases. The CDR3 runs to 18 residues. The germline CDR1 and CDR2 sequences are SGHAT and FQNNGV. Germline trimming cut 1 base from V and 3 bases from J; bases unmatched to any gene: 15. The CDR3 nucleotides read TGTGCCAGCAGCTTAGTTAGCGGGCGAGTAGGGGCCGGCTACGAGCAGTACTTC. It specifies CASSLVSGRVGAGYEQYF.

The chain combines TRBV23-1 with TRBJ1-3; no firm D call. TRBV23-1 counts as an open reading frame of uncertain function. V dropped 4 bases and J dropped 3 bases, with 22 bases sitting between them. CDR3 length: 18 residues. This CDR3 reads CASSPQENPGDYGNTIYF. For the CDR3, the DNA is TGCGCCAGCAGTCCTCAAGAGAATCCGGGAGATTATGGAAACACCATATATTTT.

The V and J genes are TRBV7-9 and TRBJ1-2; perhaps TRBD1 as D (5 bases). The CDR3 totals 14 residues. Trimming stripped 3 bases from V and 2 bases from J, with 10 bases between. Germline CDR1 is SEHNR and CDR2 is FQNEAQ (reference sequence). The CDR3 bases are TGTGCCAGCAGCTTGGGGGGGTCGAACTATGGCTACACCTTC. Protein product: CASSLGGSNYGYTF.

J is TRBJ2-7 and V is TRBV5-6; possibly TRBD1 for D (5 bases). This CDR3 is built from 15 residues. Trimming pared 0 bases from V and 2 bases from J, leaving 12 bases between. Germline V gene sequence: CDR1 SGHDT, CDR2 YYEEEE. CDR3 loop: CASSLASGRAYEQYV. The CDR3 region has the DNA TGTGCCAGCAGCTTGGCCTCAGGGCGCGCCTACGAGCAGTACGTC.

Written as DNA, the CDR3 is TGTGCCAGCAGCCCGCGACTAGGCTTTGTGAGTGAGCAGTACTTC. Its protein product is CASSPRLGFVSEQYF. The chain couples TRBV7-6 to TRBJ2-7; possible D gene TRBD2, 6 bases. The CDR3 contains 15 residues. V lost 5 bases and J 7 bases, leaving 21 bases between the germline ends. Germline CDR1 SGHVS, CDR2 FNYEAQ.

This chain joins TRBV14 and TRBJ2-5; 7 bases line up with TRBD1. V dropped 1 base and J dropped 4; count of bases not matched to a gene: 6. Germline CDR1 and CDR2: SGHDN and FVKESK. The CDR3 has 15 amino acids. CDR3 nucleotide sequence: TGTGCCAGCAGCCAAGGACAGGGTTTGGGAGAGACCCAGTACTTC. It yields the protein CASSQGQGLGETQYF.

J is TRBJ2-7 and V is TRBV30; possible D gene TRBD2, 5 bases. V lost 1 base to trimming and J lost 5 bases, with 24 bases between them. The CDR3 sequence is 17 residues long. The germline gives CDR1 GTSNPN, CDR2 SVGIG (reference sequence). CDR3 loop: CAWSGALFGIEWDEQYF. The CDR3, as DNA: TGTGCCTGGAGTGGGGCTTTATTCGGGATTGAGTGGGACGAGCAGTACTTC.

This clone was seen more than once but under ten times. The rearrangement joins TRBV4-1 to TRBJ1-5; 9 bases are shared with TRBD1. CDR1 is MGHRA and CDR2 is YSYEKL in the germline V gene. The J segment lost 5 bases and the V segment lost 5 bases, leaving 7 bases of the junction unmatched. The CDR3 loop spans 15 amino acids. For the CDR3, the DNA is TGCGCCAGCAGCTCACAGGGGGCGGGATATCAGCCCCAGCATTTT. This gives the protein CASSSQGAGYQPQHF.

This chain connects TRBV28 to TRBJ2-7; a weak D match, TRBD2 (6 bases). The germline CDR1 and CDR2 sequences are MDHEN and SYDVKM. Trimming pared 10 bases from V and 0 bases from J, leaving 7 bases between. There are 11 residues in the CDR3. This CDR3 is CATGDSYEQYV. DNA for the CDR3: TGTGCCACGGGAGACTCCTACGAGCAGTACGTC.

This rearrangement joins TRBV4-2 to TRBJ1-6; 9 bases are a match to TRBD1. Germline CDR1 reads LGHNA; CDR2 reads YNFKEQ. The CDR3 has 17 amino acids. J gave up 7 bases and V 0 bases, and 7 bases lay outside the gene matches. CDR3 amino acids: CASSQDLGTGKNSPLHF. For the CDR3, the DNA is TGTGCCAGCAGCCAAGATTTAGGGACAGGGAAAAATTCACCCCTCCACTTT.

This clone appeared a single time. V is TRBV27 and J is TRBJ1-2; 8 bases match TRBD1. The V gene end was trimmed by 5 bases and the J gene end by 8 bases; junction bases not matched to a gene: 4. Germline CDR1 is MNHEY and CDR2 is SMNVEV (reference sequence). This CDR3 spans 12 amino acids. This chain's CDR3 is CASSRTGKGYTF. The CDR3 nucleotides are TGTGCCAGCAGTAGGACAGGGAAGGGCTACACCTTC.

In DNA form, the CDR3 reads TGCAGCGGCCGGGACAGGGCCCACGAGCAGTACGTC. Amino acids: CSGRDRAHEQYV. The rearrangement joins TRBV29-1 to TRBJ2-7; 9 bases agree with TRBD1. The CDR3 contains 12 residues. J was trimmed by 5 bases and V by 7 bases; bases with no gene match: 6. The germline V gene encodes CDR1 SQVTM and CDR2 ANQGSEA.

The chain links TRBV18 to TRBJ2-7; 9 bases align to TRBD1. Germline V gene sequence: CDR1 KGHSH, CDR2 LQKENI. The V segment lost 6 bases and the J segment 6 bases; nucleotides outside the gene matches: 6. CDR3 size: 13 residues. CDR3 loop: CASSRDRVAEQYV. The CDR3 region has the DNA TGTGCCAGCTCTAGGGACAGGGTGGCCGAGCAGTACGTC.